This TCR beta chain is from a study of early T cells in non-severe SARS-CoV-2 infection. TCRdb re-called the 5' RACE reads through MiXCR, storing one row per CDR3 protein. The data contain approximately 70,000 distinct CDR3 sequences, approximately 13% of them singletons. This TCR was recovered from an adult who was a healthcare worker with PCR-confirmed SARS-CoV-2 infection or an uninfected control (not recorded which). The material sequenced was whole blood.

The CDR3, as DNA: TGTGCCAGCAGTCCCCTCCGGCGGCCGCTAGCGGACTACGAGCAGTACTTC. This codes for CASSPLRRPLADYEQYF. The V and J genes are TRBV6-6 and TRBJ2-7; 7 nucleotides match TRBD2. Germline lookup yields CDR1 MNHNY and CDR2 SVGAGI (reference sequence). The CDR3 consists of 17 residues. V was pared by 5 bases and J by 3 bases, with 16 bases of the junction left unmatched.